These T cell receptor beta chains were read from a single sample in a study of T cell responses to AZD1222 COVID-19 vaccine. Sequencing used immunoSEQ multiplex PCR; TCRdb keeps in-frame clones, though not all of them. This table holds about 140,000 clones, approximately 88% found once. The sequencing used peripheral blood, collected on day 0 of AZD1222 vaccination. These receptors all stem from an adult in good health. Both conserved end residues are part of each CDR3. D genes are given only for firm matches. Expanded clones get a size class; other rows say once, few or many, or leave the size out.

d_call,j_call,v_call,clone_size,cdr3_aa,cdr3_nt
NA,TRBJ1-1,TRBV15,NA,CATSSKTRNTEAFF,TGTGCCACCAGCAGCAAGACACGGAACACTGAAGCTTTCTTT
NA,TRBJ1-1,TRBV9,NA,CASSVVPDTEAFF,TGTGCCAGCAGCGTAGTCCCGGACACTGAAGCTTTCTTT
NA,TRBJ2-1,TRBV12-3/TRBV12-4,NA,CASSLVYYNEQFF,TGTGCCAGCAGTTTAGTCTACTACAATGAGCAGTTCTTC
NA,TRBJ2-2,TRBV28,NA,CASSLVIGTGELFF,TGTGCCAGCAGTTTAGTTATCGGCACCGGGGAGCTGTTTTTT
NA,TRBJ2-5,TRBV7-8,NA,CASSLFQATAIQETQYF,TGTGCCAGCAGCTTATTTCAGGCTACAGCGATCCAAGAGACCCAGTACTTC
NA,TRBJ1-1,TRBV6-1,NA,CASSAHRGLRGTEAFF,TGTGCCAGCAGTGCGCATCGGGGGCTAAGGGGCACTGAAGCTTTCTTT
TRBD1,TRBJ2-2,TRBV3-1/TRBV3-2,NA,CASSQQGADGELFF,TGTGCCAGCAGCCAACAGGGGGCGGACGGGGAGCTGTTTTTT
NA,TRBJ1-1,TRBV12-5,NA,CASGHGRTEAFF,TGTGCTAGTGGTCACGGGAGGACAGAAGCTTTCTTT
NA,TRBJ2-5,TRBV7-9,NA,CASSPVGGGETQYF,TGTGCCAGCAGCCCCGTCGGAGGGGGAGAGACCCAGTACTTC
TRBD1,TRBJ2-5,TRBV11-3,NA,CASSSGQGLEETQYF,TGTGCCAGCAGCTCGGGACAGGGCCTTGAAGAGACCCAGTACTTC
TRBD1,TRBJ1-3,TRBV27,NA,CASSPDRGLSGNTIYF,TGTGCCAGCAGTCCGGACAGGGGGCTATCTGGAAACACCATATATTTT
TRBD1,TRBJ1-5,TRBV2,NA,CASSTPTGINQPQHF,TGTGCCAGCAGTACCCCGACAGGGATAAATCAGCCCCAGCATTTT
NA,TRBJ2-7,TRBV10-3,once,CAISERAGATYEQYF,TGTGCCATCAGTGAGAGGGCAGGGGCCACCTACGAGCAGTACTTC
NA,TRBJ2-1,TRBV19,NA,CATRQSYNEQFF,TGTGCCACTCGACAGTCCTACAATGAGCAGTTCTTC
TRBD1,TRBJ2-7,TRBV12-3/TRBV12-4,once,CASSLGQGYEQYF,TGTGCCAGCAGTTTAGGACAGGGCTACGAGCAGTACTTC
TRBD1,TRBJ1-1,TRBV11-2,NA,CASSPTTGGAEAFF,TGTGCCAGCAGCCCTACGACAGGGGGCGCTGAAGCTTTCTTT
NA,TRBJ1-2,TRBV27,NA,CASSPSPRNYGYTF,TGTGCCAGCAGTCCATCTCCGCGTAACTATGGCTACACCTTC
NA,TRBJ2-2,TRBV11-3,once,CASSNLGVGAGELFF,TGTGCCAGCAGCAATCTGGGAGTCGGGGCCGGGGAGCTGTTTTTT